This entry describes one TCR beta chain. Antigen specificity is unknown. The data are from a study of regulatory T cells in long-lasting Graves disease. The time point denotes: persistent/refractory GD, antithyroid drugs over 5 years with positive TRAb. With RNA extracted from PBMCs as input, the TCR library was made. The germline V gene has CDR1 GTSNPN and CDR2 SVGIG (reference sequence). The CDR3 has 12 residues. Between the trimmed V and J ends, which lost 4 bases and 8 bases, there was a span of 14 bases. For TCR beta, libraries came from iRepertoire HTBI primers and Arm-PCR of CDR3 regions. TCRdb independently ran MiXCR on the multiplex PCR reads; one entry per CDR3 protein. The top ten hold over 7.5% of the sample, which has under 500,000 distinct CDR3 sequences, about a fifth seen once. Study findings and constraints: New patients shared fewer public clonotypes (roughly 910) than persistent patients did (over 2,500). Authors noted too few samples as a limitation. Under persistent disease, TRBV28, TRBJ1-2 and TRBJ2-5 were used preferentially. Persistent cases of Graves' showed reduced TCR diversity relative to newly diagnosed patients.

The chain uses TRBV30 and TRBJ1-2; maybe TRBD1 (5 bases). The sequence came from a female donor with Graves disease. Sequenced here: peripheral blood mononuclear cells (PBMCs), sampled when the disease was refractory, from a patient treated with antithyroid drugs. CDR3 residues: CAWNPGTGGYTF. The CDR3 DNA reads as TGTGCCTGGAACCCCGGGACCGGGGGCTACACCTTC.